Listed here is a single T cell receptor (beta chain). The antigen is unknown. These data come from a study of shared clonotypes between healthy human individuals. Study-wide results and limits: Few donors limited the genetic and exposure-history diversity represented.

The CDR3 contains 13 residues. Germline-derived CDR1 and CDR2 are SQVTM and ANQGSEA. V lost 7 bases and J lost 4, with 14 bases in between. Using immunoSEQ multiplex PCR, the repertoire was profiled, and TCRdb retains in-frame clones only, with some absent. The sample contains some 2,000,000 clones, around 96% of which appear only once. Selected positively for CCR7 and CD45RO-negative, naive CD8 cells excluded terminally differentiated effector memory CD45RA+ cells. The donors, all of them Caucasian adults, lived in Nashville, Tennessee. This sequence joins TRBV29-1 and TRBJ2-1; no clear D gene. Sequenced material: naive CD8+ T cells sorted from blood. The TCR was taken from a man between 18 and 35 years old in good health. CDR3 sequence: CSATLVDYNEQFF. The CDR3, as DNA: TGCAGCGCTACCTTGGTGGATTACAATGAGCAGTTCTTC.